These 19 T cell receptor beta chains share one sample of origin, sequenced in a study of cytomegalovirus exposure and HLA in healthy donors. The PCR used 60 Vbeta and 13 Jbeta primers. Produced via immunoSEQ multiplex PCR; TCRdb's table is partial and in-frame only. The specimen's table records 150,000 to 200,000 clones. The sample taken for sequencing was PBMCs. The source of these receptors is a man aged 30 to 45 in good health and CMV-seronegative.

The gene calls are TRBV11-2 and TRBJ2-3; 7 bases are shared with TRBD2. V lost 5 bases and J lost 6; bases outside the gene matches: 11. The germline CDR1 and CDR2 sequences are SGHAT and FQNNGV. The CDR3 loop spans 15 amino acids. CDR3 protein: CASSEEGGRWDTQYF. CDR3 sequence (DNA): TGTGCCAGCAGCGAAGAAGGCGGGAGATGGGATACGCAGTATTTT. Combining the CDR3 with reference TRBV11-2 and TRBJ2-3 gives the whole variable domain EAGVAQSPRYKIIEKRQSVAFWCNPISGHATLYWYQQILGQGPKLLIQFQNNGVVDDSQLPKDRFSAERLKGVDSTLKIQPAKLEDSAVYLCASSEEGGRWDTQYFGPGTRLTVL.

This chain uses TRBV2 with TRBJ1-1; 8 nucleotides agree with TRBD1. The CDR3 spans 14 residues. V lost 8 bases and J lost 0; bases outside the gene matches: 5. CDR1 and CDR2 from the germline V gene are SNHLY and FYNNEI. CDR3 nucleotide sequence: TGTGCCAGCGCCGGACAGGGCGTGAACACTGAAGCTTTCTTT. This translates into CASAGQGVNTEAFF.

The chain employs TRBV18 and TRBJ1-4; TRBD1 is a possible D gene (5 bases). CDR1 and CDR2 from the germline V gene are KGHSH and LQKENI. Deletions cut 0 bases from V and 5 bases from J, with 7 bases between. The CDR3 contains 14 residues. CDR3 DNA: TGTGCCAGCTCACCACCACGACAGAATGAAAAACTGTTTTTT. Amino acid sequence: CASSPPRQNEKLFF.

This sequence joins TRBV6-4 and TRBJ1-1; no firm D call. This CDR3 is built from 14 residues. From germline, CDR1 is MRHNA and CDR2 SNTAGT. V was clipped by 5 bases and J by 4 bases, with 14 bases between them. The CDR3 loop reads CASSHDPEGTEAFF. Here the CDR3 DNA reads TGTGCCAGCAGTCACGACCCCGAGGGCACTGAAGCTTTCTTT.

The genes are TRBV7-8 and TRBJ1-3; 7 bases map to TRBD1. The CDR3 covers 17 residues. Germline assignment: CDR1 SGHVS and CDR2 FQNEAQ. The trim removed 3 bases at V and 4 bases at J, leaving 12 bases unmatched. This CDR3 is CASSFRVGTVKGNTIYF. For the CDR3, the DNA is TGTGCCAGCAGCTTTAGGGTTGGGACAGTTAAAGGAAACACCATATATTTT.

The CDR3 spells CASSTTGLGGELFF. The CDR3, as DNA: TGTGCCAGCAGTACGACAGGGTTGGGCGGGGAGCTGTTTTTT. The chain recombines TRBV28 with TRBJ2-2, with 7 bases that match TRBD1. The germline gives CDR1 MDHEN, CDR2 SYDVKM. The CDR3 covers 14 residues. Germline trimming cut 5 bases from V and 7 bases from J; bases unmatched to any gene: 7.

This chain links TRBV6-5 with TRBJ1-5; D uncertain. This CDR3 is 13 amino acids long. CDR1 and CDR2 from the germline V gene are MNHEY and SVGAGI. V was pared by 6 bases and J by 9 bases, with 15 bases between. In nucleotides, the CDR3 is TGTGCCAGCAGCGACCAGCGGTTGGTGCCCCAGCATTTT. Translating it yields CASSDQRLVPQHF.

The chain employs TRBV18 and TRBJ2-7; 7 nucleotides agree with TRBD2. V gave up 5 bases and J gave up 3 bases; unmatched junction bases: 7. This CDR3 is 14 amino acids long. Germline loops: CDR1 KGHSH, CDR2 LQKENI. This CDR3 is CASSGLADNYEQYF. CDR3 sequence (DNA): TGTGCCAGCTCAGGGCTAGCGGACAACTACGAGCAGTACTTC.

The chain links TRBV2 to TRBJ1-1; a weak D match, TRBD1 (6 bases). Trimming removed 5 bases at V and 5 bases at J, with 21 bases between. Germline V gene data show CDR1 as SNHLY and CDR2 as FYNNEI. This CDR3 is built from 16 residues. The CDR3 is CASSFPLAGERTEAFF. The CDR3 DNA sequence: TGTGCCAGCAGTTTCCCCCTCGCAGGGGAGAGGACTGAAGCTTTCTTT.

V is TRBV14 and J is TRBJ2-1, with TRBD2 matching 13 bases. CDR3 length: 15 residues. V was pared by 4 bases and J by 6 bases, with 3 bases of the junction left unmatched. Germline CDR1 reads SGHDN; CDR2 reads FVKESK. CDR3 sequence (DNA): TGTGCCAGCAGCCCTAGACTAGCGGGAGGCAATGAGCAGTTCTTC. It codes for CASSPRLAGGNEQFF.

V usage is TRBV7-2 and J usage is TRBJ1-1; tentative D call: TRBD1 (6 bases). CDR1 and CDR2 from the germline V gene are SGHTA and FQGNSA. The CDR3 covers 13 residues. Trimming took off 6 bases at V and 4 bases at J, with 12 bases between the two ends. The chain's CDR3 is CASRKGVSTEAFF. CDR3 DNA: TGTGCCAGCAGAAAGGGGGTTTCCACTGAAGCTTTCTTT. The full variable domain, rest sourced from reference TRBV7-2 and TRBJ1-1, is GAGVSQSPSNKVTEKGKDVELRCDPISGHTALYWYRQSLGQGLEFLIYFQGNSAPDKSGLPSDRFSAERTGGSVSTLTIQRTQQEDSAVYLCASRKGVSTEAFFGQGTRLTVV.

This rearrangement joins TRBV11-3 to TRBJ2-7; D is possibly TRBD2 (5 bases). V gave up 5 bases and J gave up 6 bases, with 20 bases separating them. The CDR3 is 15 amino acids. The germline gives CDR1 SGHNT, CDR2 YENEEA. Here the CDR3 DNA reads TGTGCCAGCAGCCAACCCCCCCGAGGGTACTCCGAGCAGTACTTC. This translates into CASSQPPRGYSEQYF.

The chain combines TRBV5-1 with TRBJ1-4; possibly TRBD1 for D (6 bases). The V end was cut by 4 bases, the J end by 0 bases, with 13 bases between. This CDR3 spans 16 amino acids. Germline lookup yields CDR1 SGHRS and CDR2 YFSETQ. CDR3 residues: CASSPGTYATNEKLFF. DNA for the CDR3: TGCGCCAGCAGCCCGGGGACATATGCAACTAATGAAAAACTGTTTTTT.

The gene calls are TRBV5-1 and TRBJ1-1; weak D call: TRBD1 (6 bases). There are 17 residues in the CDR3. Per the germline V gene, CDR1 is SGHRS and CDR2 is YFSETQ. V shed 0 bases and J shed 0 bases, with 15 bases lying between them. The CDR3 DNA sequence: TGCGCCAGCAGCTTGGCCTTTGGGGGCAGCCTGAACACTGAAGCTTTCTTT. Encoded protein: CASSLAFGGSLNTEAFF. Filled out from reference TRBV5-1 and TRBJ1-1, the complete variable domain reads KAGVTQTPRYLIKTRGQQVTLSCSPISGHRSVSWYQQTPGQGLQFLFEYFSETQRNKGNFPGRFSGRQFSNSRSEMNVSTLELGDSALYLCASSLAFGGSLNTEAFFGQGTRLTVV.

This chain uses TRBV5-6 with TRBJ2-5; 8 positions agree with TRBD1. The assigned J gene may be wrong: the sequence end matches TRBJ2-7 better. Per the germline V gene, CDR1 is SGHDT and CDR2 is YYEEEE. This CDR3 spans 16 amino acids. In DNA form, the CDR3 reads TGTGCCAGCAGCCCGGACAGGGCAGTAAGGCTCGGCGAGCAGTACTTC. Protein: CASSPDRAVRLGEQYF.

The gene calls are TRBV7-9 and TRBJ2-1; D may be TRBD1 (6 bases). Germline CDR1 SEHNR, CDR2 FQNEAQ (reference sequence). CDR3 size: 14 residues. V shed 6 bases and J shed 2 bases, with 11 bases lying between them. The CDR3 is CASSRDTAYNEQFF. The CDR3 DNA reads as TGTGCCAGCAGTCGGGACACCGCCTACAATGAGCAGTTCTTC.

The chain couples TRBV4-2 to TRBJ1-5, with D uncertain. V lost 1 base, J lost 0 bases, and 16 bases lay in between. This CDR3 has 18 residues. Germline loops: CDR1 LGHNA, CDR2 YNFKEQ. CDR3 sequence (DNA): TGTGCCAGCAGCCAAGTGTCAAGCCAGGCTTATAGCAATCAGCCCCAGCATTTT. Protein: CASSQVSSQAYSNQPQHF.

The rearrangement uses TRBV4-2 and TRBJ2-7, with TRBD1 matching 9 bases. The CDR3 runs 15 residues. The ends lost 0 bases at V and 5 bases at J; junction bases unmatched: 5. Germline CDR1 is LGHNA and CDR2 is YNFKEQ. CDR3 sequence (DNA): TGTGCCAGCAGCCAAGAAACAGGGGGCTTACACGAGCAGTACTTC. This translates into CASSQETGGLHEQYF.

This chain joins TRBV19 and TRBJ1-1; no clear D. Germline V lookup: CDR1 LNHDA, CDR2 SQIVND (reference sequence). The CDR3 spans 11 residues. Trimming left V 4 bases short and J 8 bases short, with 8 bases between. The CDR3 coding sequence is TGTGCCAGTAGTACCGAGATAGAAGCTTTCTTT. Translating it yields CASSTEIEAFF.